The clone carrying this T cell receptor beta chain showed up just a few times. Its antigen is still unknown. Quantitative 5'-RACE with molecular barcodes generated TCR beta libraries. TCRdb processed the 5' RACE reads anew with MiXCR; each CDR3 protein has one entry. The sample consists of about 540,000 distinct CDR3 sequences, over 9.5% of them appearing once. Trimming cost V 6 bases and J 8 bases, with 14 bases left between them. CDR3 length: 14 residues. Per the germline V gene, CDR1 is SEHNR and CDR2 is FQNEAQ (reference sequence). The data derive from a study of CD8 T cells in ankylosing spondylitis. Findings and caveats of the study: Seven to nine highly homologous variants formed a TCR beta motif that appeared characteristic of ankylosing spondylitis blood. Certain motif variants had earlier appeared in reactive arthritis synovial fluid and blood.

The receptor's source is a male donor with ankylosing spondylitis. The rearrangement links TRBV7-9 to TRBJ1-6; no definite D call. The source material was blood, either unsorted or a sorted T cell fraction (not recorded which). The DNA of the CDR3 is TGTGCCAGCAGTGGGTGGAGGACTGATTCACCCCTCCACTTT. It translates to CASSGWRTDSPLHF.